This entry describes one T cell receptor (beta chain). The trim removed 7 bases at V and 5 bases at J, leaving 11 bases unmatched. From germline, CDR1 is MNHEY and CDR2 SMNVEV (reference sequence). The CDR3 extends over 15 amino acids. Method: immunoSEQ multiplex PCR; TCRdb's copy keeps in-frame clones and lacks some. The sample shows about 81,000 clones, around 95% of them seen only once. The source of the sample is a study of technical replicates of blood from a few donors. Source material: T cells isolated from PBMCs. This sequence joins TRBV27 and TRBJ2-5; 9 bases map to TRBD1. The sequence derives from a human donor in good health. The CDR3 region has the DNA TGTGCCAGCACTGGGACAGGGTGGGATGGGGAGACCCAGTACTTC. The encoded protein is CASTGTGWDGETQYF.